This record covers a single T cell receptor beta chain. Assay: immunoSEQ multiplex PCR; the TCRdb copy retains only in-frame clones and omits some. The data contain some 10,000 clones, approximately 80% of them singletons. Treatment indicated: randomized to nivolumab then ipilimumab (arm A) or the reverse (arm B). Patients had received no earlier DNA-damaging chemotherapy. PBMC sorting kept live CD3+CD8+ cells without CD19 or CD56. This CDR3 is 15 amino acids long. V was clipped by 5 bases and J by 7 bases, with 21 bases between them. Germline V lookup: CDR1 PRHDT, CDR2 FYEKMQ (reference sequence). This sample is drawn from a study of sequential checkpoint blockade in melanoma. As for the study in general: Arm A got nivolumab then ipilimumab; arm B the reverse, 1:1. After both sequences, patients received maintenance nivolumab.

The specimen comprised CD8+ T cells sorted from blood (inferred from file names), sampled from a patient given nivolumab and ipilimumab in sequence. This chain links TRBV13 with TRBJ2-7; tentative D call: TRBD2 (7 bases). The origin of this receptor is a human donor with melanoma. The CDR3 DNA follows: TGTGCCAGCAGCCTGGGGGGGGCGGAAACGAGGGAGCAGTACTTC. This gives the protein CASSLGGAETREQYF.